These 22 T cell receptor beta chains were sequenced from one sample in a study of blood T cell repertoires in COVID-19. Sequencing used immunoSEQ multiplex PCR; TCRdb keeps in-frame clones, though not all of them. This table has 26,000 or so clones, roughly 90% appearing once. Sequenced: peripheral blood. The receptors originated from a human donor in a cohort sampled during active COVID-19.

This sequence joins TRBV2 and TRBJ1-5, with D unclear. Germline V lookup: CDR1 SNHLY, CDR2 FYNNEI. Trimming removed 6 bases at V and 0 bases at J, with 15 bases between. CDR3 length: 16 amino acids. CDR3 coding DNA: TGTGCCAGCAGGGCAGGAGGGCCCTATAGCAATCAGCCCCAGCATTTT. It yields the protein CASRAGGPYSNQPQHF.

The chain recombines TRBV6-4 with TRBJ2-3, with 10 bases matching TRBD2. Germline CDR1 and CDR2: MRHNA and SNTAGT. The CDR3 loop spans 18 amino acids. V trimming: 4 bases; J trimming: 2 bases; junction bases outside the gene matches: 12. The CDR3 sequence is CASSARLVAGGSTDTQYF. The DNA for the CDR3 is TGTGCCAGCAGTGCTCGTCTAGTAGCGGGGGGTTCCACAGATACGCAGTATTTT.

The chain is built from TRBV11-3 and TRBJ1-1, with 8 bases identical to TRBD1. The CDR3 contains 16 residues. Trimming took 5 bases from V and 1 from J; bases not matched to a gene: 9. Germline lookup yields CDR1 SGHNT and CDR2 YENEEA. For the CDR3, the DNA is TGTGCCAGCAGCACCAGGGGGCCAGGTAAGAACACTGAAGCTTTCTTT. It yields the protein CASSTRGPGKNTEAFF.

This rearrangement joins TRBV6-6 to TRBJ2-5, with TRBD1 identical over 7 bases. The germline CDR1 and CDR2 sequences are MNHNY and SVGAGI (reference sequence). The V and J ends lost 5 bases and 3 bases, in that order; junction bases with no gene match: 6. The CDR3 spans 14 residues. CDR3 amino acids: CASSPLQGKETQYF. In DNA form, the CDR3 reads TGTGCCAGCAGTCCACTACAGGGGAAAGAGACCCAGTACTTC.

This chain links TRBV6-5 with TRBJ2-7, with 9 positions matching TRBD1. CDR3 length: 14 residues. Per germline, CDR1 MNHEY and CDR2 SVGAGI. J gave up 1 base and V 10 bases, and 8 bases lay outside the gene matches. CDR3 DNA sequence: TGTGCCACCACTAGAGGGACAGGGTCCTACGAGCAGTACTTC. It translates to CATTRGTGSYEQYF.

This clone was recorded once. The V gene is TRBV12-3 or TRBV12-4, the J gene TRBJ1-1; D gene unclear. The V and J ends lost 3 bases and 2 bases respectively, with 7 bases between them. CDR3 length: 13 amino acids. The CDR3 here is CASSFTVNTEAFF. Written as DNA, the CDR3 is TGTGCCAGCAGTTTTACAGTAAACACTGAAGCTTTCTTT.

The chain recombines TRBV10-3 with TRBJ2-1; perhaps TRBD2 as D (5 bases). The V gene's germline CDR1 is ENHRY and CDR2 SYGVKD. The CDR3 has 13 amino acids. V was cut by 4 bases and J by 2 bases, with 6 bases left in between. The CDR3 region has the DNA TGTGCCATCAGTGTGGGAGCCTACAATGAGCAGTTCTTC. Its translation is CAISVGAYNEQFF.

The CDR3 region is CASSERSGLNTEAFF. The CDR3 coding sequence is TGTGCCAGCAGTGAACGGTCAGGTCTGAACACTGAAGCTTTCTTT. The chain links TRBV2 to TRBJ1-1; D is unresolved. V shed 2 bases and J shed 0 bases, with 10 bases lying between them. The CDR3 contains 15 residues. Germline V CDR1 and CDR2: SNHLY, FYNNEI.

This CDR3 is CASSGGGVRETQYF. CDR3 bases: TGTGCCAGCAGCGGCGGGGGGGTAAGAGAGACCCAGTACTTC. The rearrangement links TRBV9 to TRBJ2-5; TRBD2 matches at 9 bases. CDR3 size: 14 residues. The V segment lost 3 bases and the J segment 4 bases; nucleotides outside the gene matches: 4. From germline, CDR1 is SGDLS and CDR2 YYNGEE.

The chain uses TRBV27 and TRBJ2-3; possibly TRBD1 for D (5 bases). Germline assignment: CDR1 MNHEY and CDR2 SMNVEV (reference sequence). CDR3 length: 14 amino acids. Trimming left V 3 bases short and J 6 bases short, with 13 bases between. The CDR3: CASSFTTALDTQYF. DNA of the CDR3: TGTGCCAGCAGTTTTACGACAGCCTTGGATACGCAGTATTTT.

This chain's CDR3 is CASSEGGQGAGEAFF. The CDR3 coding sequence is TGTGCCAGCAGCGAGGGGGGACAGGGAGCAGGTGAAGCTTTCTTT. J is TRBJ1-1 and V is TRBV6-5; 9 nucleotides match TRBD1. This CDR3 is 15 amino acids long. The germline V gene encodes CDR1 MNHEY and CDR2 SVGAGI. J gave up 7 bases and V 6 bases, and 12 bases lay outside the gene matches.

This chain uses TRBV9 with TRBJ1-2; D remains ambiguous. Germline V lookup: CDR1 SGDLS, CDR2 YYNGEE. Trimming removed 1 base from V and 7 bases from J, with 11 bases in between. The CDR3 is 13 amino acids. CDR3 residues: CASSVLTEAGYTF. The CDR3, as DNA: TGTGCCAGCAGCGTACTCACCGAGGCTGGCTACACCTTC. Full variable domain (remainder filled in from reference TRBV9 and TRBJ1-2): DSGVTQTPKHLITATGQRVTLRCSPRSGDLSVYWYQQSLDQGLQFLIQYYNGEERAKGNILERFSAQQFPDLHSELNLSSLELGDSALYFCASSVLTEAGYTFGSGTRLTVV.

V gene TRBV28 combines with J gene TRBJ1-6; 7 positions agree with TRBD1. The germline CDR1 and CDR2 sequences are MDHEN and SYDVKM. The CDR3 length is 15 residues. Trimming at V came to 5 bases and at J to 7 bases, leaving 8 bases not matched to a gene. The CDR3: CASSPADRDNSPLHF. The CDR3 DNA reads as TGTGCCAGCAGTCCTGCCGACAGGGACAATTCACCCCTCCACTTT.

The chain joins TRBV4-1 to TRBJ1-4; 11 positions agree with TRBD1. The CDR3 is 15 residues long. CDR1 and CDR2 (germline): MGHRA, YSYEKL. J gave up 8 bases and V 4 bases, and 6 bases lay outside the gene matches. The CDR3 bases are TGCGCCAGCAGCCTACCGGGACAGGGGGACGAAAAACTGTTTTTT. Protein sequence: CASSLPGQGDEKLFF.

The rearrangement joins TRBV19 to TRBJ2-2; D gene ambiguous. CDR1 is LNHDA, CDR2 SQIVND, per germline (reference sequence). Trimming pared 6 bases from V and 7 bases from J, leaving 9 bases between. The CDR3 totals 12 residues. The CDR3 DNA reads TGTGCCAGTAGACGGTTCGGCGGGGAGCTGTTTTTT. Its protein is CASRRFGGELFF.

This rearrangement joins TRBV3-1 (or the pseudogene TRBV3-2) to TRBJ2-5; D uncertain. The CDR3 contains 12 residues. In germline, CDR1 is LGHDT, CDR2 YNNKEL (reference sequence). V was pared by 0 bases and J by 6 bases, with 5 bases between. This CDR3 is CASSQDRKTQYF. In DNA, the CDR3 is TGTGCCAGCAGCCAAGATAGAAAGACCCAGTACTTC.

CDR3 DNA sequence: TGTGCCAGCAGCTTTGACAGGGGGACCTCCTACGAGCAGTACTTC. Protein sequence: CASSFDRGTSYEQYF. The J gene is TRBJ2-7, the V gene TRBV7-2; TRBD1 matches 9 bases. V lost 3 bases, J lost 0 bases, and 3 bases stayed unmatched. Germline V lookup: CDR1 SGHTA, CDR2 FQGNSA. The CDR3 contains 15 residues. The complete variable domain, with remaining parts taken from reference TRBV7-2 and TRBJ2-7, reads GAGVSQSPSNKVTEKGKDVELRCDPISGHTALYWYRQSLGQGLEFLIYFQGNSAPDKSGLPSDRFSAERTGGSVSTLTIQRTQQEDSAVYLCASSFDRGTSYEQYFGPGTRLTVT.

This sequence joins TRBV7-2 and TRBJ1-1; possibly TRBD1 for D (5 bases). Germline V lookup: CDR1 SGHTA, CDR2 FQGNSA. The CDR3 length is 14 residues. V lost 4 bases and J lost 5, with 14 bases in between. CDR3 loop: CASSWKTGSTEAFF. The CDR3 DNA sequence: TGTGCCAGCAGCTGGAAAACAGGATCGACTGAAGCTTTCTTT.

The chain has TRBV28 and TRBJ2-7; D call uncertain. The CDR3 runs 12 residues. CDR1 is MDHEN and CDR2 is SYDVKM in the germline V gene. The V and J ends lost 2 bases and 7 bases respectively, with 9 bases between them. The CDR3, as DNA: TGTGCCAGCAGTTTAAAGGTCGGGGAGCAGTACGTC. This codes for CASSLKVGEQYV.

The chain uses TRBV19 and TRBJ2-5, with 9 bases fitting TRBD2. V was pared by 7 bases and J by 3 bases, with 21 bases of the junction left unmatched. The CDR3 is 19 residues long. The germline gives CDR1 LNHDA, CDR2 SQIVND (reference sequence). The CDR3 loop is CASNPCLGVGLAAEETQYF. CDR3 bases: TGTGCCAGTAACCCCTGCCTCGGGGTGGGACTAGCCGCCGAAGAGACCCAGTACTTC.

The chain employs TRBV7-3 and TRBJ2-1; D may be TRBD1 (5 bases). Trimming pared 3 bases from V and 0 bases from J, leaving 9 bases between. In germline, CDR1 is SGHTA, CDR2 FQGTGA. This CDR3 has 15 amino acids. Written as DNA, the CDR3 is TGTGCCAGCAGCTTGGGGCAGGGCTCCTACAATGAGCAGTTCTTC. It translates to CASSLGQGSYNEQFF. Combining the CDR3 with reference TRBV7-3 and TRBJ2-1 gives the whole variable domain GAGVSQTPSNKVTEKGKYVELRCDPISGHTALYWYRQSLGQGPEFLIYFQGTGAADDSGLPNDRFFAVRPEGSVSTLKIQRTERGDSAVYLCASSLGQGSYNEQFFGPGTRLTVL.

The V and J genes are TRBV19 and TRBJ2-2; 8 bases match TRBD1. In germline, CDR1 is LNHDA, CDR2 SQIVND (reference sequence). The ends lost 0 bases at V and 9 bases at J; junction bases unmatched: 12. The CDR3 is 17 amino acids. The CDR3 is CASSIDLWTGNSRELFF. DNA of the CDR3: TGTGCCAGTAGTATAGATCTGTGGACAGGGAATTCCCGGGAGCTGTTTTTT. The full variable domain, rest sourced from reference TRBV19 and TRBJ2-2, is DGGITQSPKYLFRKEGQNVTLSCEQNLNHDAMYWYRQDPGQGLRLIYYSQIVNDFQKGDIAEGYSVSREKKESFPLTVTSAQKNPTAFYLCASSIDLWTGNSRELFFGEGSRLTVL.